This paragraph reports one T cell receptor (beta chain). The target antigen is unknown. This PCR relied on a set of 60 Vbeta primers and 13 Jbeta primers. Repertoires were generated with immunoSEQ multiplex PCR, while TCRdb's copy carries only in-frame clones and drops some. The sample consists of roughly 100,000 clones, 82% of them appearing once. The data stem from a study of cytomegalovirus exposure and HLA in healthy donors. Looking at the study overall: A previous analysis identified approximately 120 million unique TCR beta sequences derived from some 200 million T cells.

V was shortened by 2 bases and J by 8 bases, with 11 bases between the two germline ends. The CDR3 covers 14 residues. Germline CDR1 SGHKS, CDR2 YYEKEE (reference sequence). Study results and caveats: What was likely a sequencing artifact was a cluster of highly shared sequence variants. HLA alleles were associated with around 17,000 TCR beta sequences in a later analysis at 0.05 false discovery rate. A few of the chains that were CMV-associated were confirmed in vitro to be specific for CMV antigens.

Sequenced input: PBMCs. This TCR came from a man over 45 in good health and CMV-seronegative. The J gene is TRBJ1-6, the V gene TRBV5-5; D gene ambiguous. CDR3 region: CASSFGSGDSPLHF. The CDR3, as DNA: TGTGCCAGCAGCTTTGGAAGCGGGGATTCACCCCTCCACTTT.